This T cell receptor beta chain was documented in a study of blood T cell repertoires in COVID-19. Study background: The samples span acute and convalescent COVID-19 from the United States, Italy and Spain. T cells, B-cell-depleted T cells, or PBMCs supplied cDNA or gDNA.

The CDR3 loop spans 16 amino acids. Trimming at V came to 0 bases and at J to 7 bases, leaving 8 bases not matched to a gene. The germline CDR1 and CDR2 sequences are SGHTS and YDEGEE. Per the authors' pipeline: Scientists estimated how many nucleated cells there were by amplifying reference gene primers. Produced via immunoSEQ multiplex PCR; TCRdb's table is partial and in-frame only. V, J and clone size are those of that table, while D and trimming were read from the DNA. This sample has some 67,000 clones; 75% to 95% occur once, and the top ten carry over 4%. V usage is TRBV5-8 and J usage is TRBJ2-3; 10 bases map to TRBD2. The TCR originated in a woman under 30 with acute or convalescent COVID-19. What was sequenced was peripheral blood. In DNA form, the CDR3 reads TGTGCCAGCAGCTTGGACCTAGCGGGAGTCCGGTATACGCAGTATTTT. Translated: CASSLDLAGVRYTQYF.